The rows below give T cell receptor beta chains drawn from one sample of a study of vaccination and CD4 T cells after COVID-19. Using its own MiXCR run on the PCR reads, TCRdb lists one record per CDR3 protein. The repertoire holds around 22,000 distinct CDR3 sequences, with approximately 32% as singletons. Their antigens are not known. The sample consisted of cultured CD4+ T cells from blood. These receptors were obtained from a human donor with COVID-19. The CDR3 runs from the conserved cysteine through the conserved F or W. Fields, in order: V gene, D gene, clone size, J gene, CDR3 protein, CDR3 DNA. D genes are given only for firm matches. The size field is filled for only some rows; it gives once, few, many or a size class.

v_call: TRBV5-1
d_call: TRBD1
clone_size: few
j_call: TRBJ1-1
cdr3_aa: CASSLRTGNAEAFF
cdr3_nt: TGCGCCAGCAGCTTAAGGACAGGGAACGCTGAAGCTTTCTTT

v_call: TRBV30
d_call: TRBD1
clone_size: .
j_call: TRBJ1-5
cdr3_aa: CAWSGTGTRPQHF
cdr3_nt: TGTGCCTGGAGTGGGACAGGGACTCGGCCCCAGCATTTT

v_call: TRBV15
d_call: TRBD1
clone_size: .
j_call: TRBJ1-4
cdr3_aa: CATSRGRTGGNEKLFF
cdr3_nt: TGTGCCACCAGCAGGGGAAGGACAGGGGGTAATGAAAAACTGTTTTTT

v_call: TRBV7-9
d_call: .
clone_size: few
j_call: TRBJ2-5
cdr3_aa: CASSLAGWGKETQYF
cdr3_nt: TGTGCCAGCAGCTTAGCGGGCTGGGGGAAAGAGACCCAGTACTTC

v_call: TRBV19
d_call: .
clone_size: .
j_call: TRBJ1-1
cdr3_aa: CASRGWGLNTEAFF
cdr3_nt: TGTGCCAGTAGGGGGTGGGGTCTGAACACTGAAGCTTTCTTT

v_call: TRBV27
d_call: .
clone_size: .
j_call: TRBJ2-3
cdr3_aa: CASSLGWGTDTQYF
cdr3_nt: TGTGCCAGCAGTTTAGGTTGGGGCACAGATACGCAGTATTTT

v_call: TRBV6-5
d_call: .
clone_size: .
j_call: TRBJ1-2
cdr3_aa: CASSYSGDGYTF
cdr3_nt: TGTGCCAGCAGTTACTCGGGGGATGGCTACACCTTC

v_call: TRBV27
d_call: .
clone_size: few
j_call: TRBJ2-2
cdr3_aa: CASRRGTGELFF
cdr3_nt: TGTGCCAGCAGGAGGGGGACCGGGGAGCTGTTTTTT

v_call: TRBV28
d_call: .
clone_size: .
j_call: TRBJ1-2
cdr3_aa: CASRPTSHYGYTF
cdr3_nt: TGTGCCAGCAGACCTACAAGTCACTATGGCTACACCTTC

v_call: TRBV28
d_call: .
clone_size: few
j_call: TRBJ1-2
cdr3_aa: CASRTPRAGTYGYTF
cdr3_nt: TGTGCCAGCAGGACACCCCGGGCGGGGACCTATGGCTACACCTTC

v_call: TRBV19
d_call: .
clone_size: .
j_call: TRBJ1-5
cdr3_aa: CASNSGLAQPQHF
cdr3_nt: TGTGCCAGTAATTCGGGGCTGGCTCAGCCCCAGCATTTT